This T cell receptor beta chain was identified during a study of blood T cells in healthy people across ages (dated by TCRdb to about 2015). Broadly, across the study: Template switching captured roughly one uniquely barcoded TCR beta cDNA molecule per two T cells in model experiments. The study measured age-related changes in TCR beta repertoire diversity using deep sequencing normalized with unique cDNA molecular identifiers. To avoid experimental bias, donors of different ages were spread randomly across the sequencing lanes. Four age groups were formed from the donors: young (average 16 years), middle-aged (approximately 42), aged (62) and long-lived (about 80). Two additional independent replicas of 1 million unique cDNA reads from the same blood draw were analyzed for two donors (one aged 18 to 30 and one aged 80 or older). Broad study findings and their caveats: Observed TCR beta diversity correlated strongly with the percentage of naive T cells measured by flow cytometry. Observed TCR beta diversity per million T cells fell roughly linearly with age, and a significant reduction was already apparent by age around 36. The long-lived group showed more naive CD4+ T cells, fewer expanded clones and increased TCR diversity than the aged group, suggesting age selection. Because the CMV infection status of the donors was unknown, age-related changes in expanded clonotypes may potentially have been confounded. Because profiling used bulk unsorted PBMCs, naive and antigen-experienced compartments could not be compared conclusively. Total diversity estimates from one million sequenced T cells were considered lower bounds and underestimates.

Donors were 39 systemically healthy Caucasian individuals from Russia aged roughly 6 to 90 years. Each donor gave 9.5 to 10 milliliters of peripheral blood, drawn into EDTA-treated Vacutainer tubes. Ficoll-Paque density-gradient centrifugation was used to isolate PBMCs, with at least 6.5 million obtained per sample. Trizol reagent was used to extract total RNA from the PBMCs, yielding at least 5.5 micrograms per sample. Naive CD45RAhigh/CD27high T cell percentages were measured by flow cytometry on a PBMC aliquot from every donor. About this clonotype: No cognate antigen has been identified for it. This could be a read error, since a much larger clone is one nucleotide away.

For CDR1 and CDR2, the germline V gene lists SGHVS and FQNEAQ. At the junction V is shortened by 4 bases and J by 1 base, with 10 bases in between. The CDR3, cysteine through phenylalanine, is 14 amino acids long. CDR3 DNA only is kept here, 42 bases in frame from base 1. Receptors were amplified or captured by 5' RACE. For sequencing, an Illumina HiSeq 2500 was employed. A second PCR of about 7 to 12 cycles was run with a J-beta primer mix and a sample-barcoded 5' primer. Each TCR beta cDNA molecule received a unique molecular identifier from a template-switch 5' adaptor carrying 12 random nucleotides. Each sample yielded at least 2.5 million CDR3-containing paired-end reads. The Mint cDNA synthesis kit, primed by a TRBC-specific oligonucleotide, was used to synthesize first-strand cDNA from all RNA. Following uracil-DNA glycosylase treatment, all cDNA underwent a first 18-cycle PCR with the universal primers M1SS and BC2_uni_R. As for the original processing: Normalization of each sample was performed by random selection of 1 million high-quality reads, each carrying a distinct molecular identifier. Reads sharing molecular identifiers were discarded rather than binned into consensus sequences. MiTCR, run with a Q25 quality threshold and the strictest error-elimination algorithm, handled CDR3 identification, clonotype clustering and error correction. A nonparametric unseen species model with Euler transformation was used to estimate lower-bound total TCR beta diversity. TCRdb trimmed the raw reads at Q25, called clones with MiXCR and kept productive beta chains. Entries that share a CDR3 protein sequence are merged under the most common genes and DNA. The V and J calls, along with clone size, are taken from TCRdb and not from the paper's own processing. For this sample there are about 640,000 distinct CDR3 sequences; 25% to 35% appear just once. 15% to 18% of the sample rests with the top ten.

Sequencing used blood. The clonotype originates from a woman aged 80 or over in good health. The receptor chain draws on TRBV7-8 and TRBJ1-1, with TRBD1 as a weak D call on 5 bases. The encoded CDR3 is CASSWDGGNTEAFF. The sequence in DNA is TGTGCCAGCAGCTGGGACGGGGGGAACACTGAAGCTTTCTTT.